Below, 6 T cell receptor beta chains from the same sample are listed, as sequenced in a study of molecular identifiers for immune sequencing clone quantification. TCRdb ran MiXCR on the PCR reads and lists one entry per CDR3 protein. The sample has about 65,000 distinct CDR3 sequences; around a sixth are singletons. Material for sequencing was naive CD8+ T cells from blood, with Jurkat cell RNA spiked in. Subset noted: FACS-sorted CD8+CD4-CCR7+CD45RA+ naive T cells. Every receptor here comes from a human donor in good health. Some libraries in this study had Jurkat cell RNA spiked in.

In its sample, this clonotype was seen a few times. A clone one base away is much larger, so this may be a read error. The conserved phenylalanine or tryptophan is not found at the CDR3 terminus, so this likely reflects a read error. The chain recombines TRBV4-1 with TRBJ2-7, with no clear D. Germline V gives CDR1 MGHRA, CDR2 YSYEKL. The CDR3 contains 13 residues. Trimming stripped 3 bases from V and 2 bases from J, with 8 bases between. The CDR3 is CASSHDAAYEQYL. The CDR3 nucleotides read TGCGCCAGCAGCCACGACGCCGCCTACGAGCAGTACCTC.

Details on this clonotype: This sequence may be a read error, since a much larger clone differs from it by one base. The chain recombines TRBV5-4 with TRBJ2-7; the match to TRBD2 covers 7 bases. CDR1 and CDR2 from the germline V gene are SGHNT and YYREEE (reference sequence). V lost 5 bases and J lost 7; bases outside the gene matches: 15. CDR3 size: 15 residues. The chain's CDR3 is CASSHGLVGPGEQYF. CDR3 DNA: TGTGCCAGCAGTCATGGACTAGTGGGACCGGGGGAGCAGTACTTC.

The sample holds many counts of this clonotype. The V call is TRBV27, the J call TRBJ2-5; D uncertain. Trimming cost V 3 bases and J 2 bases, with 1 base left between them. The V gene's germline CDR1 is MNHEY and CDR2 SMNVEV (reference sequence). The CDR3 is made up of 11 amino acids. The CDR3 sequence is CASSLQETQYF. Written as DNA, the CDR3 is TGTGCCAGCAGTTTGCAAGAGACCCAGTACTTC.

For this clonotype: With a much larger clone just one base away, this may be a read error. This rearrangement joins TRBV12-3 or TRBV12-4 to TRBJ2-7, with D tentatively TRBD1 or TRBD2 (5 bases each). V was shortened by 0 bases and J by 5 bases, with 11 bases between the two germline ends. The CDR3 has 14 residues. This CDR3 is CASSLARGRHEQYF. The CDR3 coding sequence is TGTGCCAGCAGTTTAGCTAGGGGACGGCACGAGCAGTACTTC.

In nucleotides, the CDR3 is TGCGCCAGCAGCCACATCGGACAGGGGCGCGGGGCCCCCTACGAGCAGTACTTC. Translated, it gives CASSHIGQGRGAPYEQYF. The chain is built from TRBV4-1 and TRBJ2-7; 9 bases are a match to TRBD1. This CDR3 has 18 amino acids. The germline gives CDR1 MGHRA, CDR2 YSYEKL. Losses at the gene ends were 3 bases for V and 2 bases for J; bases not matched to a gene: 14.

With respect to this clonotype: A much more abundant neighbour one base away suggests this may be a read error. The V and J genes are TRBV20-1 and TRBJ2-5; no definite D call. Looked up from germline, CDR1 is DFQATT and CDR2 is SNEGSKA (reference sequence). Between the trimmed V and J ends, which lost 0 bases and 2 bases, there was a span of 10 bases. This CDR3 spans 14 amino acids. CDR3 sequence: CSARDLDGQETQYF. CDR3 coding DNA: TGCAGTGCTAGAGATCTCGACGGTCAAGAGACCCAGTACTTC.